One and the same sample provided the 28 T cell receptor beta chains below, sequenced in a study of Ad26.COV2.S vaccination and SARS-CoV-2 variants. Sequencing was performed with immunoSEQ multiplex PCR; in TCRdb, only in-frame clones are kept and a portion is missing. The table records around 300,000 clones, roughly 88% of them present only once. Treatment here: around 19 received Ad26.COV2.S at low or high dose, single or two shots; about 5 received placebo; per-sample allocation not given. The samples date from day 63 after the first vaccine or placebo injection. This specimen was peripheral blood, taken in a trial of Ad26.COV2.S vaccine versus placebo. These receptors were taken from a person between 18 and 60 years old who received the Ad26.COV2.S COVID-19 vaccine or a placebo.

This clone was detected only once. The chain couples TRBV2 to TRBJ2-7, with D perhaps matching TRBD2 (7 bases). Between the trimmed V and J ends, which lost 8 bases and 0 bases, there was a span of 11 bases. This CDR3 has 13 residues. The germline CDR1 and CDR2 sequences are SNHLY and FYNNEI. The CDR3 DNA is TGTGCCAGCTACGGGGGGCACTCCTACGAGCAGTACTTC. Translated, it gives CASYGGHSYEQYF.

This chain connects TRBV6-2 or TRBV6-3 to TRBJ1-6; a possible D gene is TRBD1 (5 bases). Germline assignment: CDR1 MNHEY and CDR2 SVGEGT. Trimming left V 2 bases short and J 10 bases short, with 12 bases between. This CDR3 has 14 residues. The CDR3 coding sequence is TGTGCCAGCAGTTACGGGGGTTTTGGGTCACCCCTCCACTTT. It encodes CASSYGGFGSPLHF.

This chain's CDR3 is CASSGQDEQYF. CDR3 nucleotides: TGTGCCAGCAGCGGCCAGGACGAGCAGTACTTC. The chain combines TRBV7-9 with TRBJ2-7, with D hard to call. The CDR3 runs 11 residues. V was cut by 5 bases and J by 5 bases, with 7 bases left in between. Germline V lookup: CDR1 SEHNR, CDR2 FQNEAQ (reference sequence). The full variable domain, in which reference TRBV7-9 and TRBJ2-7 provide the parts outside the CDR3, is DTGVSQNPRHKITKRGQNVTFRCDPISEHNRLYWYRQTLGQGPEFLTYFQNEAQLEKSRLLSDRFSAERPKGSFSTLEIQRTEQGDSAMYLCASSGQDEQYFGPGTRLTVT.

This clone was recorded only once. The chain is built from TRBV27 and TRBJ1-4, with D uncertain. This CDR3 comprises 14 residues. Germline V gene data show CDR1 as MNHEY and CDR2 as SMNVEV (reference sequence). V was trimmed by 0 bases and J by 6 bases, leaving 8 bases between them. The CDR3 DNA reads TGTGCCAGCAGTTTATCTGGGTCTGATGAAAAACTGTTTTTT. Translating gives CASSLSGSDEKLFF.

The V call is TRBV4-3, the J call TRBJ2-2; 7 bases agree with TRBD1. The CDR3 loop spans 14 amino acids. J was trimmed by 7 bases and V by 0 bases; bases with no gene match: 2. Germline V gives CDR1 LGHNA, CDR2 YSLEER. CDR3 residues: CASSQEAGGGELFF. The CDR3 bases are TGCGCCAGCAGCCAAGAAGCAGGGGGCGGGGAGCTGTTTTTT.

The chain carries TRBV4-3 and TRBJ2-7, with D unresolved. V lost 0 bases to trimming and J lost 1 base, with 10 bases between them. The CDR3 extends over 15 amino acids. Germline values: CDR1 LGHNA, CDR2 YSLEER. For the CDR3, the DNA is TGCGCCAGCAGCCAAGATTACCTTGGTTCCTACGAGCAGTACTTC. It translates to CASSQDYLGSYEQYF.

The rearrangement uses TRBV21-1 and TRBJ1-2. TRBV21-1 is listed as a pseudogene. This CDR3 comprises 14 residues. The CDR3 loop is CASSKFVGNYGYTF. The CDR3 DNA reads as TGTGCCAGCAGCAAATTCGTGGGGAACTATGGCTACACCTTC.

This chain links TRBV5-1 with TRBJ2-1; D is perhaps TRBD1 (7 bases). There are 14 residues in the CDR3. V dropped 2 bases and J dropped 9 bases, with 15 bases sitting between them. Germline V lookup: CDR1 SGHRS, CDR2 YFSETQ. CDR3 sequence: CASSFGGGGGEQFF. CDR3 DNA: TGCGCCAGCAGCTTTGGAGGAGGGGGCGGTGAGCAGTTCTTC.

The chain employs TRBV12-3 or TRBV12-4 and TRBJ2-7; D may be TRBD1 (5 bases). The V end was cut by 6 bases, the J end by 6 bases, with 15 bases between. The CDR3 runs to 13 residues. CDR3 nucleotides: TGTGCCAGCAGAGACAGTTTTCCTGGCGAGCAGTACTTC. Its translation is CASRDSFPGEQYF.

This chain links TRBV4-3 with TRBJ1-2, with TRBD1 identical over 9 bases. The V segment lost 3 bases and the J segment 4 bases; nucleotides outside the gene matches: 6. The CDR3 runs to 15 residues. Germline loops: CDR1 LGHNA, CDR2 YSLEER. Here the CDR3 DNA reads TGCGCCAGCAGCCATCGGGACAGGGAGTTCTATGGCTACACCTTC. This gives the protein CASSHRDREFYGYTF.

This clone was seen a single time. The V gene is TRBV5-6, the J gene TRBJ2-7; D is unresolved. Germline V CDR1 and CDR2: SGHDT, YYEEEE. V lost 3 bases and J lost 2, with 12 bases in between. This CDR3 comprises 14 residues. CDR3 sequence: CASSSDGDAYEQYF. CDR3 DNA: TGTGCCAGCAGCTCGGACGGAGATGCCTACGAGCAGTACTTC.

V and J are TRBV5-1 and TRBJ1-5; 9 nucleotides match TRBD1. This CDR3 contains 14 residues. The V gene end was trimmed by 4 bases and the J gene end by 6 bases; junction bases not matched to a gene: 5. The germline V gene encodes CDR1 SGHRS and CDR2 YFSETQ. The CDR3 DNA follows: TGCGCCAGCAGCCCACAGGGGGCAGGTCAGCCCCAGCATTTT. Amino acids: CASSPQGAGQPQHF.

This chain joins TRBV18 and TRBJ1-2; D is possibly TRBD1 (5 bases). CDR1 is KGHSH and CDR2 is LQKENI in the germline V gene. This CDR3 comprises 12 residues. V lost 4 bases, J lost 4 bases, and 7 bases lay in between. The DNA of the CDR3 is TGTGCCAGCTCACGTGACAGCTATGGCTACACCTTC. Protein product: CASSRDSYGYTF. Variable domain in full (rest from reference TRBV18 and TRBJ1-2): NAGVMQNPRHLVRRRGQEARLRCSPMKGHSHVYWYRQLPEEGLKFMVYLQKENIIDESGMPKERFSAEFPKEGPSILRIQQVVRGDSAAYFCASSRDSYGYTFGSGTRLTVV.

The chain joins TRBV5-5 to TRBJ2-5, with 14 nucleotides matching TRBD2. This CDR3 is 16 amino acids long. V lost 4 bases, J lost 2 bases, and 4 bases stayed unmatched. Germline V gene data show CDR1 as SGHKS and CDR2 as YYEKEE (reference sequence). CDR3 protein: CASSPGLAGGQETQYF. CDR3 DNA sequence: TGTGCCAGCAGCCCCGGACTAGCGGGGGGACAAGAGACCCAGTACTTC.

This rearrangement joins TRBV30 to TRBJ2-1; D is unresolved. V lost 0 bases, J lost 2 bases, and 5 bases lay in between. Germline loops: CDR1 GTSNPN, CDR2 SVGIG (reference sequence). CDR3 size: 13 residues. The CDR3 DNA sequence: TGTGCCTGGAGTGTCCAGACCTACAATGAGCAGTTCTTC. As protein: CAWSVQTYNEQFF.

The chain is built from TRBV2 and TRBJ2-7, with TRBD2 matching over 9 bases. Germline V gives CDR1 SNHLY, CDR2 FYNNEI. V lost 4 bases, J lost 0 bases, and 10 bases stayed unmatched. This CDR3 is 17 amino acids long. The CDR3 bases are TGTGCCAGCAGTGGACCTGGGACTAGCTCCAGCTCCTACGAGCAGTACGTC. This translates into CASSGPGTSSSSYEQYV.

This clone was counted once. The chain links TRBV10-1 to TRBJ1-1; 7 nucleotides line up with TRBD1. Trimming took 3 bases from V and 4 from J; bases not matched to a gene: 8. The germline gives CDR1 WNHNN, CDR2 SYGVQD (reference sequence). The CDR3 is made up of 15 amino acids. CDR3 sequence: CASSEGRGLGTEAFF. In DNA form, the CDR3 reads TGCGCCAGCAGTGAAGGAAGGGGGCTTGGCACTGAAGCTTTCTTT.

This clone was counted a single time. The chain recombines TRBV4-1 with TRBJ2-1; 11 bases agree with TRBD2. Germline V gene data show CDR1 as MGHRA and CDR2 as YSYEKL. The CDR3 sequence is 17 residues long. V was pared by 5 bases and J by 4 bases, with 10 bases of the junction left unmatched. The CDR3 loop reads CASSALAGGTPYNEQFF. CDR3 nucleotide sequence: TGCGCCAGCAGCGCGCTAGCGGGAGGCACCCCTTACAATGAGCAGTTCTTC.

The chain links TRBV7-8 to TRBJ1-5; 7 bases fit TRBD1. The V segment lost 1 base and the J segment 0 bases; nucleotides outside the gene matches: 6. The length of the CDR3 is 17 residues. From germline, CDR1 is SGHVS and CDR2 FQNEAQ. The CDR3, as DNA: TGTGCCAGCAGCTTAGAGGGACAGTTATATAGCAATCAGCCCCAGCATTTT. Amino acid sequence: CASSLEGQLYSNQPQHF.

The chain has TRBV7-2 and TRBJ2-7; D possibly corresponds to TRBD1 (5 bases). The V end lost 7 bases, the J end lost 5 bases, and 15 bases lay between the germline ends. This CDR3 is built from 13 residues. Germline loops: CDR1 SGHTA, CDR2 FQGNSA. The CDR3 spells CASNFQGPDEQYF. CDR3 sequence (DNA): TGTGCCAGCAACTTTCAGGGTCCCGACGAGCAGTACTTC.

The chain combines TRBV6-2 or TRBV6-3 with TRBJ2-3; 10 bases match TRBD2. The length of the CDR3 is 15 residues. After removal of 5 bases from V and 4 bases from J, the junction contained 6 bases not matched to a gene. Germline loops: CDR1 MNHEY, CDR2 SVGEGT. DNA for the CDR3: TGTGCCAGCAGTCAGGCTAGCGGGGGCTCAGATACGCAGTATTTT. Its protein is CASSQASGGSDTQYF.

V is TRBV15 and J is TRBJ2-3; D unclear. The CDR3 covers 18 residues. Trimming took 0 bases from V and 8 from J, leaving 24 bases between them. Germline assignment: CDR1 LNHNV and CDR2 YYDKDF (reference sequence). CDR3: CATSRDQALSYLSLTQYF. The CDR3 DNA follows: TGTGCCACCAGCAGAGATCAGGCTCTTTCATACCTCAGCCTTACGCAGTATTTT.

The V and J genes are TRBV18 and TRBJ1-4; 7 bases are shared with TRBD1. J was trimmed by 8 bases and V by 2 bases; bases with no gene match: 5. Germline-derived CDR1 and CDR2 are KGHSH and LQKENI. The CDR3 loop spans 14 amino acids. CDR3 sequence: CASSPGTAEEKLFF. CDR3 coding DNA: TGTGCCAGCTCACCAGGGACAGCCGAGGAAAAACTGTTTTTT.

The gene calls are TRBV18 and TRBJ2-3; 10 bases match TRBD2. Germline-derived CDR1 and CDR2 are KGHSH and LQKENI. V shed 4 bases, J shed 0 bases, and the junction held 7 bases outside the gene matches. CDR3 length: 17 amino acids. The CDR3 spells CASSLTGLATSTDTQYF. The DNA of the CDR3 is TGTGCCAGCTCACTGACGGGACTAGCGACTAGCACAGATACGCAGTATTTT. The full variable domain, with the rest looked up from reference TRBV18 and TRBJ2-3, is NAGVMQNPRHLVRRRGQEARLRCSPMKGHSHVYWYRQLPEEGLKFMVYLQKENIIDESGMPKERFSAEFPKEGPSILRIQQVVRGDSAAYFCASSLTGLATSTDTQYFGPGTRLTVL.

The rearrangement uses TRBV4-3 and TRBJ1-2, with D hard to call. From germline, CDR1 is LGHNA and CDR2 YSLEER. The V end lost 0 bases, the J end lost 8 bases, and 13 bases lay between the germline ends. The CDR3 runs 14 residues. The CDR3 DNA is TGCGCCAGCAGCCAAGAAGTCGAGAGTGGCGGCTACACCTTC. This translates into CASSQEVESGGYTF.

J is TRBJ2-1 and V is TRBV11-1, with 7 bases lining up with TRBD1. This CDR3 region has 15 residues. CDR1 and CDR2 (germline): SGHAT, FQDESV (reference sequence). The V segment lost 6 bases and the J segment 0 bases; nucleotides outside the gene matches: 5. The CDR3 DNA is TGTGCCAGCAGGCTACAGGGGAGCTCCTACAATGAGCAGTTCTTC. Translating it yields CASRLQGSSYNEQFF.

The chain combines TRBV27 with TRBJ1-5; TRBD1 might be the D (5 bases). The CDR3 totals 14 residues. V lost 6 bases and J lost 4, with 13 bases in between. Germline-derived CDR1 and CDR2 are MNHEY and SMNVEV (reference sequence). The CDR3 nucleotides are TGTGCCAGCAGACGGCCCGGGGGGAATCAGCCCCAGCATTTT. Amino acids: CASRRPGGNQPQHF.

The chain recombines TRBV19 with TRBJ1-1, with no clear D. The CDR3 has 15 residues. V dropped 5 bases and J dropped 3 bases, with 16 bases sitting between them. Germline lookup yields CDR1 LNHDA and CDR2 SQIVND (reference sequence). This chain's CDR3 is CASSDTSFWYTEAFF. DNA for the CDR3: TGTGCCAGTAGTGACACCTCCTTCTGGTACACTGAAGCTTTCTTT.